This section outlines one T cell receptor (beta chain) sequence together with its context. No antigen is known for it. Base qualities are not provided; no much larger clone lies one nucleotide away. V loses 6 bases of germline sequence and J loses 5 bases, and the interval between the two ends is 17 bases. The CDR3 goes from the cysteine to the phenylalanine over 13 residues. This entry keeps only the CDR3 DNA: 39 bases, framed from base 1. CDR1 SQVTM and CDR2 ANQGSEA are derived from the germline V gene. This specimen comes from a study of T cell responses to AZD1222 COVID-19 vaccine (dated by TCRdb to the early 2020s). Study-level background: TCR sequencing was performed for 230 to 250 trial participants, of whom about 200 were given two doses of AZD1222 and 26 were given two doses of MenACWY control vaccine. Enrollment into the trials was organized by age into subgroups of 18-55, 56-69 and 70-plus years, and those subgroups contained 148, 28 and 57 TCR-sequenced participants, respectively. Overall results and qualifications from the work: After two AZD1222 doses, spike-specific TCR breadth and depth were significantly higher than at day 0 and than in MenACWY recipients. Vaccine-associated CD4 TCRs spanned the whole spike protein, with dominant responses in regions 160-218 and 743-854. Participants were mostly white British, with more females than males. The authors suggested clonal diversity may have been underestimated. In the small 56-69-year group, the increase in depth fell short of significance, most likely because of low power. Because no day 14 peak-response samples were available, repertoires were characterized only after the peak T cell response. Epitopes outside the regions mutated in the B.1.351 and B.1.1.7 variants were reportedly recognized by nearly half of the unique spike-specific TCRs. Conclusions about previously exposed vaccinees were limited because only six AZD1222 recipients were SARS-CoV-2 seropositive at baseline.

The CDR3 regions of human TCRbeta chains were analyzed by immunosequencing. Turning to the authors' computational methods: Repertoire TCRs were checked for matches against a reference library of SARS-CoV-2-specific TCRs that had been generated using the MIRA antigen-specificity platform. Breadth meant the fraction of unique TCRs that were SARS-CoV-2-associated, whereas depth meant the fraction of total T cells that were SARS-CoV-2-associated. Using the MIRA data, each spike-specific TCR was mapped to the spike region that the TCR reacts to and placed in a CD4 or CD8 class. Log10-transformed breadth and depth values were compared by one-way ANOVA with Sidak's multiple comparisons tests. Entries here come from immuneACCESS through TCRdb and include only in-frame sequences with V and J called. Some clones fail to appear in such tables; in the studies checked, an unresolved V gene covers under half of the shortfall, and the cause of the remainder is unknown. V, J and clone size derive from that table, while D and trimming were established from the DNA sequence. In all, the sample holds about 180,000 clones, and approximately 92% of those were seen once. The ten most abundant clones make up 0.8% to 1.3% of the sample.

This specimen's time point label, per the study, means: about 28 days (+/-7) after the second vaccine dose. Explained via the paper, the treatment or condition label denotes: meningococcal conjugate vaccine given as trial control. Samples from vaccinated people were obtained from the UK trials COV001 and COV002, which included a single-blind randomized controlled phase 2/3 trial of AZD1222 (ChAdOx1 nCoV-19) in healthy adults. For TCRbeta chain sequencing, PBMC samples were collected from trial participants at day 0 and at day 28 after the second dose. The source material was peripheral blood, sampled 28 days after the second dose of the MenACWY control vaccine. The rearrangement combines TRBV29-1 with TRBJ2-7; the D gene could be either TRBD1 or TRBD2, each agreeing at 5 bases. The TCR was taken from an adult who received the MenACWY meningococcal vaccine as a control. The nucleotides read TGCAGCGTCCCTGGGCAGGGACGACACGAGCAGTACTTC. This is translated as CSVPGQGRHEQYF.